The present T cell receptor (beta chain) was sequenced within a study of control samples from healthy donors and cancer patients. This CDR3 is 15 amino acids long. Germline V gene lookup returns CDR1 MNHNS and CDR2 SASEGT. The V end was cut by 1 base, the J end by 5 bases, with 13 bases between. Measured with immunoSEQ multiplex PCR; TCRdb has only the in-frame clones, and not every one. The table has about 44,000 clones, 70% seen once; the top ten hold roughly 18%. Source material: formalin-fixed, paraffin-embedded tissue. The V call is TRBV6-1, the J call TRBJ2-3; D call uncertain. The sequence derives from a male donor with melanoma. The CDR3 loop reads CASSEGRAAQDTQYF. In nucleotides, the CDR3 is TGTGCCAGCAGTGAAGGCCGGGCCGCCCAAGATACGCAGTATTTT.